This T cell receptor (beta chain) was sequenced in a study of control samples from healthy donors and cancer patients. The table came from immunoSEQ multiplex PCR; TCRdb's copy has only in-frame clones and leaves some out. The sample comprises roughly 150,000 clones, about 90% of which are singletons, and about 1.7% rests with the top ten. This clone was seen a few times. Sample: blood. The receptor was derived from a man aged 18 to 30 in good health.

The CDR3 coding sequence is TGTGCCAGCAGTACGAGGGCGTACTACGAGCAGTACTTC. As protein: CASSTRAYYEQYF. V gene TRBV27 combines with J gene TRBJ2-7, with TRBD2 as a possible D gene (5 bases). CDR1 and CDR2 (germline): MNHEY, SMNVEV (reference sequence). This CDR3 comprises 13 residues. The V gene lost 5 bases and the J gene lost 3 bases, with 11 bases spanning the gap.